This T cell receptor beta chain was recorded in a study of CD8+ T cells in alopecia areata. General study findings and limits: Significant decreases in scalp clonality and expanded CD8+ clones followed tofacitinib treatment. For lesional scalp, especially alopecia totalis/universalis, clonality was higher than in normal scalp. Because of a solitary nonresponder, the connection of baseline CD8+ expansion to response stays uncertain.

Sequencing relied on a cDNA template that was reverse transcribed from extracted RNA. TCRdb keeps only in-frame clones here, not all; method: immunoSEQ multiplex PCR. The table records approximately 180,000 clones, about 53% of them present only once. The treatment denotes: oral pan-JAK inhibitor, 5-10 mg twice daily. Of note for this clone: Its antigen is as yet unknown.

Germline V gene sequence: CDR1 LGHNA, CDR2 YSLEER. This CDR3 contains 14 residues. V was clipped by 0 bases and J by 5 bases, with 10 bases between them. The chain joins TRBV4-3 to TRBJ1-1; D unresolved. This specimen was CD8+ T cells sorted from blood, taken at week 24, from a patient treated with tofacitinib. This TCR came from a human donor with alopecia areata. The CDR3 bases are TGCGCCAGCAGCCAAGACCCTACGGGAACTGAAGCTTTCTTT. Translation: CASSQDPTGTEAFF.